The entry below gives a single TCR beta chain sequence along with its context. Its antigen is as yet unknown. The source of the sample is a study of Ad26.COV2.S vaccination and SARS-CoV-2 variants. Measured with immunoSEQ multiplex PCR; TCRdb has only the in-frame clones, and not every one. The data show 500,000 or so clones, roughly nine tenths seen once. Study-level results: Researchers reported similar non-spike TCR breadth in vaccine and placebo recipients. There was reportedly substantial breadth in spike-specific CD8+ and CD4+ T cell responses after vaccination.

Treatment of the sample: some 19 received Ad26.COV2.S at low or high dose, single or two shots; 5 received placebo; per-sample allocation not given. Collection of the samples took place on day 63 after the first injection of vaccine or placebo. The sample was peripheral blood, taken in a trial of Ad26.COV2.S vaccine versus placebo. The sequence came from a person aged 18-60 years who received the Ad26.COV2.S COVID-19 vaccine or a placebo.

For the CDR3, the DNA is TGCAGCGCTTCAAGGGGGACCGATACGCAGTATTTT. Its protein is CSASRGTDTQYF. This sequence joins TRBV29-1 and TRBJ2-3, with a weak D call TRBD1 (6 bases). This CDR3 spans 12 amino acids. Trimming removed 7 bases at V and 6 bases at J, with 14 bases between. The germline gives CDR1 SQVTM, CDR2 ANQGSEA.